The present T cell receptor (beta chain) was sequenced within a study of cytomegalovirus exposure and HLA in healthy donors. On the study more broadly: It was reported in a later analysis that the 95 to 150 validation repertoires used the same platform as the roughly 640 first-cohort repertoires.

The V gene end was trimmed by 9 bases and the J gene end by 10 bases; junction bases not matched to a gene: 3. The V gene's germline CDR1 is SNHLY and CDR2 FYNNEI. This CDR3 has 10 residues. From the roughly 120-subject validation cohort, which was separate from the approximately 670-subject first cohort, the donors were drawn. This table comes from immunoSEQ multiplex PCR, and its TCRdb copy is limited to in-frame clones, with some not included. The sample carries some 150,000 clones, about 95% recorded once. The sequence was obtained from a man younger than 35 in good health and CMV-seropositive. J is TRBJ1-1 and V is TRBV2; 9 nucleotides align to TRBD1. Sequenced: PBMCs. In DNA, the CDR3 is TGTGCCAGTAGGGACAGGGTAGCTTTCTTT. It translates to CASRDRVAFF.